The source of this TCR beta chain is a study of control samples from healthy donors and cancer patients. To note about this clone: The same CDR3 arises from other DNA sequences in this sample as well.

CDR1 and CDR2 from the germline V gene are MNHEY and SVGAGI. V lost 0 bases to trimming and J lost 7 bases, with 13 bases between them. CDR3 length: 15 residues. Data came from immunoSEQ multiplex PCR; TCRdb stores just in-frame clones and leaves some out. In the table there are about 83,000 clones, around 92% of which are singletons. This receptor was taken from a man aged 50-60 years in good health. The rearrangement links TRBV6-5 to TRBJ1-5; D is ambiguous. Sequencing input: blood. The CDR3 nucleotides read TGTGCCAGCAGTTACTCGAAGCTTATGGGGCAGCCCCAGCATTTT. This sequence encodes CASSYSKLMGQPQHF.